This TCR beta chain was found in a study of T cell clones after liver transplantation. Points from the study as a whole: Conclusions were preliminary, with small, heterogeneous patient groups.

V lost 5 bases and J lost 6; bases outside the gene matches: 5. CDR3 length: 14 residues. Per germline, CDR1 MNHEY and CDR2 SVGAGI. TCRdb keeps only in-frame clones here, not all; method: immunoSEQ multiplex PCR. The repertoire holds about 100,000 clones, with more than 75% as singletons. Regarding this clone: What it binds is not known.

The source material was CD4+ T cells from blood, sampled before liver transplant. The clonotype was recovered from a human donor who received a liver transplant. V and J are TRBV6-5 and TRBJ1-1, with 11 positions matching TRBD1. Here the CDR3 reads CASSQDRGRPEAFF. The CDR3 DNA sequence: TGTGCCAGCAGTCAGGACAGGGGGCGACCTGAAGCTTTCTTT.